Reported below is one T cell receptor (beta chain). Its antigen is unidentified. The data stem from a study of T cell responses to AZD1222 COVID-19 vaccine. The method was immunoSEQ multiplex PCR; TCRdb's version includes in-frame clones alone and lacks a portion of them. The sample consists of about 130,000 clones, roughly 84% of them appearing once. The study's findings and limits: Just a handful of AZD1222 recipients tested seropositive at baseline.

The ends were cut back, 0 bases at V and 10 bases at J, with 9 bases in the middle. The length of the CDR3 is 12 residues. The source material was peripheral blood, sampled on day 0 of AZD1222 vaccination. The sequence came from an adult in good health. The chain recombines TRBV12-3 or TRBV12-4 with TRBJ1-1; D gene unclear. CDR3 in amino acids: CASSLAGSRAFF. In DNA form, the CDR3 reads TGTGCCAGCAGTTTAGCAGGGTCCAGAGCTTTCTTT.